Listed here is a single T cell receptor beta chain. Survey-level TCR beta sequencing used the immunoSEQ assay. Measured with immunoSEQ multiplex PCR; TCRdb has only the in-frame clones, and not every one. The table includes 45,000 to 60,000 clones, 85% to 95% detected once. This sequence originates from a man in his forties with rheumatoid arthritis. The sequenced sample consisted of PBMCs.

The CDR3 DNA sequence: TGTGCCAGCAGTGAAAGGGACTGGAATAATTCACCCCTCCACTTT. It is translated as CASSERDWNNSPLHF. This sequence joins TRBV2 and TRBJ1-6; TRBD1 is a possible D gene (5 bases). In germline, CDR1 is SNHLY, CDR2 FYNNEI. The CDR3 spans 15 residues. Trimming left V 2 bases short and J 5 bases short, with 10 bases between.